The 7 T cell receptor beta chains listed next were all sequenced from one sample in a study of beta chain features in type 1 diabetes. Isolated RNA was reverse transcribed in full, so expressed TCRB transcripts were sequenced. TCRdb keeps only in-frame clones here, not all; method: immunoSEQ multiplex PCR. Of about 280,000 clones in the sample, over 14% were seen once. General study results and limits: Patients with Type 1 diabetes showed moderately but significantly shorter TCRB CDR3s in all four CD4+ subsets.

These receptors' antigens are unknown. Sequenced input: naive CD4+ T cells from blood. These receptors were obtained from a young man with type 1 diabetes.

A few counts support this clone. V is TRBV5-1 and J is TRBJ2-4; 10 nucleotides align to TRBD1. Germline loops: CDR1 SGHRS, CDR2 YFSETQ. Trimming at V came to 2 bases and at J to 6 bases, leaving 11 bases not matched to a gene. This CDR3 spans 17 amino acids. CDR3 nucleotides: TGCGCCAGCAGCTTCCTCTGGACAGGGGGTGGAGGAAACATTCAGTACTTC. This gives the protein CASSFLWTGGGGNIQYF. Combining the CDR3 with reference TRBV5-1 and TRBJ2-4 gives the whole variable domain KAGVTQTPRYLIKTRGQQVTLSCSPISGHRSVSWYQQTPGQGLQFLFEYFSETQRNKGNFPGRFSGRQFSNSRSEMNVSTLELGDSALYLCASSFLWTGGGGNIQYFGAGTRLSVL.

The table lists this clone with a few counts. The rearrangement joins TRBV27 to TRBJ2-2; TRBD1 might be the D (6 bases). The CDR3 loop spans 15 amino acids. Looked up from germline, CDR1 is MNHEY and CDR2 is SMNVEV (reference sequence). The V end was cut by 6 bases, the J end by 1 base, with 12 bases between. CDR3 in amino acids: CASRNDRRNTGELFF. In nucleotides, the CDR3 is TGTGCCAGCAGAAACGACAGGAGGAACACCGGGGAGCTGTTTTTT.

The CDR3 spells CASSRYRANTEAFF. CDR3 nucleotide sequence: TGTGCCAGCAGTCGGTACAGGGCCAACACTGAAGCTTTCTTT. This chain uses TRBV27 with TRBJ1-1, with D possibly matching TRBD1 (6 bases). The germline V gene has CDR1 MNHEY and CDR2 SMNVEV (reference sequence). The length of the CDR3 is 14 residues. V lost 5 bases, J lost 2 bases, and 12 bases lay in between.

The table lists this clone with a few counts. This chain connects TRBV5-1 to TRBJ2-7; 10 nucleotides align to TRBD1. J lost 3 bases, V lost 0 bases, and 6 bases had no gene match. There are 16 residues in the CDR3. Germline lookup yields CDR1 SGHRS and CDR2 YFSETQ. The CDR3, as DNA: TGCGCCAGCAGCTTGGGGTGGGGGACAGGGGTCTACGAGCAGTACTTC. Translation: CASSLGWGTGVYEQYF.

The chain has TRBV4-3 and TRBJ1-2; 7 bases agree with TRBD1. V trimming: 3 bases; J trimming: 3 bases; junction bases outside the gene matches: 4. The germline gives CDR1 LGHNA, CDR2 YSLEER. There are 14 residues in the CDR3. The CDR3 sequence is CASSQEGQHYGYTF. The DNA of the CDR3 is TGCGCCAGCAGCCAGGAGGGACAGCACTATGGCTACACCTTC.

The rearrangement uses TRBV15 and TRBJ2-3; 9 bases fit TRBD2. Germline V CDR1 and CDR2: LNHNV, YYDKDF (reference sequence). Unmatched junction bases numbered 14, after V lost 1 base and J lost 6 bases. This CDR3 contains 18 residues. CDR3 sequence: CATSRVKVVAGESDTQYF. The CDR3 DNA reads TGTGCCACCAGCAGAGTTAAGGTAGTAGCGGGAGAATCGGATACGCAGTATTTT. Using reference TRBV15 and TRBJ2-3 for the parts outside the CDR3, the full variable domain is DAMVIQNPRYQVTQFGKPVTLSCSQTLNHNVMYWYQQKSSQAPKLLFHYYDKDFNNEADTPDNFQSRRPNTSFCFLDIRSPGLGDTAMYLCATSRVKVVAGESDTQYFGPGTRLTVL.

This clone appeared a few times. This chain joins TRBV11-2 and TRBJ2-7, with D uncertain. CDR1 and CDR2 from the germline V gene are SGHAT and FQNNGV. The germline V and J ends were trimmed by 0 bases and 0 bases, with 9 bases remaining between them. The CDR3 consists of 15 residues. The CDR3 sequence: CASSLDQIISYEQYF. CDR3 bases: TGTGCCAGCAGCTTAGATCAGATTATCTCCTACGAGCAGTACTTC.